The source of this T cell receptor (beta chain) is a study of technical replicates of blood from a handful of donors. The repertoire was sequenced with immunoSEQ multiplex PCR; TCRdb's copy has only in-frame clones and lacks some. The data hold 78,000 or so clones, with approximately 91% observed a single time. The CDR3 consists of 14 residues. Germline lookup yields CDR1 LNHNV and CDR2 YYDKDF (reference sequence). V lost 0 bases, J lost 5 bases, and 10 bases lay in between. The chain carries TRBV15 and TRBJ1-2; D call uncertain. The specimen sequenced was T cells isolated from PBMCs. This sequence was found in a human donor in good health. The CDR3 loop reads CATSRDFTSYGYTF. DNA of the CDR3: TGTGCCACCAGCAGAGATTTCACCAGTTATGGCTACACCTTC. Using reference TRBV15 and TRBJ1-2 for the parts outside the CDR3, the full variable domain is DAMVIQNPRYQVTQFGKPVTLSCSQTLNHNVMYWYQQKSSQAPKLLFHYYDKDFNNEADTPDNFQSRRPNTSFCFLDIRSPGLGDTAMYLCATSRDFTSYGYTFGSGTRLTVV.